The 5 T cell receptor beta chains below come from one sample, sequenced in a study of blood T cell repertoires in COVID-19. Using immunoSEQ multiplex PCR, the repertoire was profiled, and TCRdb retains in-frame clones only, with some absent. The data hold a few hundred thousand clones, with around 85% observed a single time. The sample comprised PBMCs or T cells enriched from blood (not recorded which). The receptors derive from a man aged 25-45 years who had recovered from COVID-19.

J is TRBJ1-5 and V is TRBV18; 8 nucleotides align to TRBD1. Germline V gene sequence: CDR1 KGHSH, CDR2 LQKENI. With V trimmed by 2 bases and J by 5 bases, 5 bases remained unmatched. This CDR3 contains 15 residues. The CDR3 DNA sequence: TGTGCCAGCTCACCAACGACAGGGGTTTATCAGCCCCAGCATTTT. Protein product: CASSPTTGVYQPQHF.

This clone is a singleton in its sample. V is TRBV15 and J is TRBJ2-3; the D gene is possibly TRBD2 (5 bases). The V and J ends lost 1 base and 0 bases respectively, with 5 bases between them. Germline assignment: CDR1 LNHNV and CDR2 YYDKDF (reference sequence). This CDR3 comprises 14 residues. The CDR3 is CATSRAGSTDTQYF. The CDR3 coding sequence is TGTGCCACCAGCAGAGCGGGGAGCACAGATACGCAGTATTTT. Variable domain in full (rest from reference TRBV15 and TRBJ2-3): DAMVIQNPRYQVTQFGKPVTLSCSQTLNHNVMYWYQQKSSQAPKLLFHYYDKDFNNEADTPDNFQSRRPNTSFCFLDIRSPGLGDTAMYLCATSRAGSTDTQYFGPGTRLTVL.

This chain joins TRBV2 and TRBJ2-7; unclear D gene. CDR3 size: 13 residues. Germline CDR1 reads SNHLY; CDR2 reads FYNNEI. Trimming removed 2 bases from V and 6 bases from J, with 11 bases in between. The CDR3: CASSEHQVLEQYF. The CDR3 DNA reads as TGTGCCAGCAGTGAACACCAGGTCCTCGAGCAGTACTTC.

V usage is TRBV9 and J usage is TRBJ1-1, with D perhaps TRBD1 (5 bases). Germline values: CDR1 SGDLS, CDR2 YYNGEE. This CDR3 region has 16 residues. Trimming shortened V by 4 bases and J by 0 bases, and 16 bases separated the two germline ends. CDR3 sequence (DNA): TGTGCCAGCAGCCCTTCAATACAGGTGGTGAACACTGAAGCTTTCTTT. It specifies CASSPSIQVVNTEAFF.

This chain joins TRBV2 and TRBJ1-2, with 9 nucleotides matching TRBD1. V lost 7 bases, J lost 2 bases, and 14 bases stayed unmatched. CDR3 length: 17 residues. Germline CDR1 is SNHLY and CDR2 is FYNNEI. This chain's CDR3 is CASNTIKLGQGNYGYTF. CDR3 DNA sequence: TGTGCCAGCAACACAATCAAGTTAGGACAGGGGAACTATGGCTACACCTTC. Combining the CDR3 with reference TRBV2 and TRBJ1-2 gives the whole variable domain EPEVTQTPSHQVTQMGQEVILRCVPISNHLYFYWYRQILGQKVEFLVSFYNNEISEKSEIFDDQFSVERPDGSNFTLKIRSTKLEDSAMYFCASNTIKLGQGNYGYTFGSGTRLTVV.